A single sample is the source of the 27 T cell receptor beta chains below, sequenced in a study of cytomegalovirus exposure and HLA in healthy donors (dated by TCRdb to 2015 to 2018). The method behind the library was the immunoSEQ multiplex PCR assay. The multiplex PCR relied on a mix of 60 forward primers for TCR Vbeta segments and 13 reverse primers for TCR Jbeta segments. Not all clones reach the TCRdb copy of this immuneACCESS table, which keeps in-frame sequences only. Checked studies attribute under half of the gap to unresolved V genes and leave the rest unexplained. The sample profile shows approximately 97,000 clones; approximately 72% of them were found once. Approximately 4% of the sample belongs to the ten largest clones. The sequencing sample was made of PBMCs. The receptors come from a woman aged 40 to 50 in good health and CMV-seropositive.

The rearrangement joins TRBV4-1 to TRBJ1-2; 8 positions agree with TRBD1. The CDR3 has 15 residues. CDR1 and CDR2 from the germline V gene are MGHRA and YSYEKL. Unmatched junction bases numbered 6, after V lost 1 base and J lost 5 bases. This CDR3 is CASSQVDRATYGYTF. In nucleotides, the CDR3 is TGCGCCAGCAGCCAAGTGGACAGGGCTACTTATGGCTACACCTTC.

The V and J genes are TRBV6-6 and TRBJ2-7, with 9 positions matching TRBD2. The trim removed 10 bases at V and 3 bases at J, leaving 7 bases unmatched. This CDR3 has 13 residues. Germline V gene lookup returns CDR1 MNHNY and CDR2 SVGAGI (reference sequence). CDR3 nucleotides: TGTGCCAACGGGACTAGCAGCATCTACGAGCAGTACTTC. Residues: CANGTSSIYEQYF.

The chain links TRBV5-1 to TRBJ2-5; 11 bases are a match to TRBD2. In germline, CDR1 is SGHRS, CDR2 YFSETQ. Germline trimming cut 2 bases from V and 4 bases from J; bases unmatched to any gene: 4. There are 15 residues in the CDR3. CDR3: CASSLGTSGIETQYF. CDR3 sequence (DNA): TGCGCCAGCAGCTTAGGGACTAGCGGAATAGAGACCCAGTACTTC.

The chain recombines TRBV10-3 with TRBJ2-3; 9 bases fit TRBD1. Germline V gene data show CDR1 as ENHRY and CDR2 as SYGVKD. Trimming at V came to 7 bases and at J to 3 bases, leaving 5 bases not matched to a gene. The CDR3 covers 14 residues. CDR3 bases: TGTGCCATCACGCCGGGACAGGGAACAGATACGCAGTATTTT. Translating it yields CAITPGQGTDTQYF.

The chain's CDR3 is CASSYGQTYGYTF. The DNA of the CDR3 is TGCGCCAGCAGCTACGGACAGACCTATGGCTACACCTTC. The chain recombines TRBV5-1 with TRBJ1-2, with D perhaps TRBD1 (6 bases). V lost 3 bases to trimming and J lost 4 bases, with 10 bases between them. Germline values: CDR1 SGHRS, CDR2 YFSETQ. CDR3 length equals 13 residues. Filled out from reference TRBV5-1 and TRBJ1-2, the complete variable domain reads KAGVTQTPRYLIKTRGQQVTLSCSPISGHRSVSWYQQTPGQGLQFLFEYFSETQRNKGNFPGRFSGRQFSNSRSEMNVSTLELGDSALYLCASSYGQTYGYTFGSGTRLTVV.

This clone was counted a single time. The same CDR3 is also encoded by other DNA sequences in this sample. The DNA of the CDR3 is TGCAGCGCCGAAGGGGAAAGAGTGTTGAGGAATGAGCAGTTCTTC. Translated, it gives CSAEGERVLRNEQFF. The chain couples TRBV29-1 to TRBJ2-1; tentatively, D is TRBD1 (5 bases). The CDR3 sequence is 15 residues long. V lost 7 bases and J lost 7, with 23 bases in between. Germline V lookup: CDR1 SQVTM, CDR2 ANQGSEA.

The chain joins TRBV6-1 to TRBJ1-3; 9 bases match TRBD1. CDR3 length equals 15 residues. The junction had 6 bases not matched to a gene; V was cut back by 1 base and J by 8 bases. The germline gives CDR1 MNHNS, CDR2 SASEGT. The CDR3: CASSEVWTGVDTIYF. The DNA of the CDR3 is TGTGCCAGCAGTGAAGTCTGGACAGGGGTAGACACCATATATTTT.

The chain employs TRBV2 and TRBJ1-1, with D possibly being TRBD1 (6 bases). Trimming removed 10 bases from V and 4 bases from J, with 16 bases in between. This CDR3 region has 13 residues. The V gene's germline CDR1 is SNHLY and CDR2 FYNNEI. The CDR3 nucleotides are TGTGCCACCCAGAGGGGGGGGAGCACTGAAGCTTTCTTT. It specifies CATQRGGSTEAFF.

The V and J genes are TRBV5-4 and TRBJ2-7; maybe TRBD2 (5 bases). V dropped 3 bases and J dropped 5 bases, with 18 bases sitting between them. There are 15 residues in the CDR3. Germline CDR1 and CDR2: SGHNT and YYREEE (reference sequence). Here the CDR3 DNA reads TGTGCCAGCAGCTCGATAGAAGGGAGAGGGAACGAGCAGTACTTC. It codes for CASSSIEGRGNEQYF.

The chain combines TRBV27 with TRBJ1-5; tentative D call: TRBD1 (5 bases). CDR3 size: 15 residues. Germline CDR1 reads MNHEY; CDR2 reads SMNVEV (reference sequence). Between the trimmed V and J ends, which lost 6 bases and 4 bases, there was a span of 16 bases. CDR3 region: CASSRQGQTNQPQHF. For the CDR3, the DNA is TGTGCCAGCAGCCGGCAGGGTCAGACAAATCAGCCCCAGCATTTT.

The rearrangement links TRBV13 to TRBJ2-5; 7 positions agree with TRBD2. Unmatched junction bases numbered 0, after V lost 1 base and J lost 1 base. The CDR3 contains 14 residues. CDR1 and CDR2 from the germline V gene are PRHDT and FYEKMQ (reference sequence). In DNA form, the CDR3 reads TGTGCCAGCAGCTTAGCTAGCGGCCAAGAGACCCAGTACTTC. Protein: CASSLASGQETQYF.

This clone was observed a handful of times. J is TRBJ1-5 and V is TRBV4-2; D perhaps matches TRBD1 (5 bases). The ends were cut back, 1 base at V and 5 bases at J, with 21 bases in the middle. Germline assignment: CDR1 LGHNA and CDR2 YNFKEQ. This CDR3 is 18 amino acids long. CDR3 loop: CASSQVGGGPKTYQPQHF. The CDR3 nucleotides are TGTGCCAGCAGCCAAGTGGGGGGGGGACCCAAGACCTATCAGCCCCAGCATTTT.

The CDR3 region has the DNA TGTGCCACCAGCAGAGAACAGTCCTACTATCAGCCCCAGCATTTT. Protein sequence: CATSREQSYYQPQHF. The chain uses TRBV15 and TRBJ1-5; D remains unclear. The V gene lost 0 bases and the J gene lost 5 bases, with 11 bases spanning the gap. Germline V lookup: CDR1 LNHNV, CDR2 YYDKDF (reference sequence). This CDR3 has 15 amino acids.

This clone was detected a few times. The chain joins TRBV27 to TRBJ2-1; 12 bases line up with TRBD1. With 6 bases clipped from V and 2 bases from J, the junction kept 2 bases outside the gene matches. Germline CDR1 MNHEY, CDR2 SMNVEV (reference sequence). CDR3 length: 15 amino acids. CDR3 sequence reads: CASRGTGGTYNEQFF. In DNA form, the CDR3 reads TGTGCCAGCAGGGGGACAGGGGGCACCTACAATGAGCAGTTCTTC.

The rearrangement links TRBV28 to TRBJ2-7, with 13 nucleotides matching TRBD2. Germline V gene data show CDR1 as MDHEN and CDR2 as SYDVKM. J gave up 3 bases and V 6 bases, and 11 bases lay outside the gene matches. CDR3 length: 17 residues. The CDR3 bases are TGTGCCAGCAGCCCCACTAGCGGGAGGGCCCTGGGCTACGAGCAGTACTTC. Encoded protein: CASSPTSGRALGYEQYF.

This clone has more than one count but fewer than ten. The chain has TRBV6-1 and TRBJ2-7, with a tentative D call TRBD2 (5 bases). The germline V gene encodes CDR1 MNHNS and CDR2 SASEGT. V was trimmed by 7 bases and J by 3 bases, leaving 16 bases between them. The length of the CDR3 is 14 residues. The CDR3 is CASKPYVSGYEQYF. The CDR3 nucleotides are TGTGCCAGCAAGCCCTATGTCAGCGGCTACGAGCAGTACTTC.

The rearrangement uses TRBV10-3 and TRBJ1-3, with a tentative D call TRBD1 (6 bases). In germline, CDR1 is ENHRY, CDR2 SYGVKD. V lost 7 bases, J lost 0 bases, and 13 bases lay in between. The CDR3 length is 15 residues. This CDR3 is CAITRTGNSGNTIYF. Here the CDR3 DNA reads TGTGCCATCACCCGTACAGGGAACTCTGGAAACACCATATATTTT.

This chain connects TRBV7-8 to TRBJ1-4; TRBD1 might be the D (5 bases). CDR1 and CDR2 (germline): SGHVS, FQNEAQ. Trimming took 5 bases from V and 3 from J, leaving 13 bases between them. CDR3 length equals 15 residues. This CDR3 is CASSGTGVSNEKLFF. The CDR3, as DNA: TGTGCCAGCAGCGGGACGGGGGTATCTAATGAAAAACTGTTTTTT.

The rearrangement joins TRBV27 to TRBJ2-7; a weak D match, TRBD1 (6 bases). Germline V gives CDR1 MNHEY, CDR2 SMNVEV (reference sequence). Trimming stripped 5 bases from V and 6 bases from J, with 14 bases between. The CDR3 loop spans 13 amino acids. The CDR3 bases are TGTGCCAGCAGTATAACACAGGGAAGCGAGCAGTACTTC. Translating gives CASSITQGSEQYF.

The chain uses TRBV7-8 and TRBJ2-7; a weak D match, TRBD1 (7 bases). CDR3 length: 14 residues. V was pared by 5 bases and J by 4 bases, with 15 bases between. Germline V gene lookup returns CDR1 SGHVS and CDR2 FQNEAQ. In DNA form, the CDR3 reads TGTGCCAGCAGCCGGCGGGACAGAGCTTACGAGCAGTACTTC. This encodes CASSRRDRAYEQYF.

The rearrangement uses TRBV15 and TRBJ2-6; D unclear. Trimming removed 1 base at V and 2 bases at J, with 6 bases between. CDR3 length: 15 amino acids. CDR1 LNHNV and CDR2 YYDKDF come from the germline V gene (reference sequence). The chain's CDR3 is CATSRVAAGANVLTF. CDR3 nucleotides: TGTGCCACCAGCAGAGTCGCAGCTGGGGCCAACGTCCTGACTTTC.

Only a few counts were recorded for this clone. This rearrangement joins TRBV7-2 to TRBJ2-7; 7 positions match TRBD2. Germline V gene sequence: CDR1 SGHTA, CDR2 FQGNSA. V lost 3 bases, J lost 7 bases, and 15 bases stayed unmatched. The CDR3 is 16 residues long. This chain's CDR3 is CASSFPLGAGEGEQYF. The CDR3 nucleotides read TGTGCCAGCAGCTTCCCCCTTGGGGCGGGAGAGGGTGAGCAGTACTTC.

This clone was found a few times. The gene calls are TRBV10-3 and TRBJ1-2; D remains ambiguous. Germline CDR1 ENHRY, CDR2 SYGVKD. This CDR3 region has 12 residues. The CDR3, as DNA: TGTGCGGCAGCGCGATCAAACTATGGCTACACCTTC. Its translation is CAAARSNYGYTF.

The count of this clone is one. This rearrangement joins TRBV19 to TRBJ1-5, with TRBD1 matching 8 bases. The germline V gene encodes CDR1 LNHDA and CDR2 SQIVND (reference sequence). The CDR3 is 15 amino acids. The junction had 10 bases not matched to a gene; V was cut back by 10 bases and J by 2 bases. The CDR3 nucleotides read TGTGCCACCACCTCCCAGGGGGCTGGCAATCAGCCCCAGCATTTT. Protein sequence: CATTSQGAGNQPQHF.

CDR3 sequence reads: CASNPGLAMSSYEQYF. DNA for the CDR3: TGTGCCAGCAACCCGGGACTAGCGATGAGCTCCTACGAGCAGTACTTC. The rearrangement joins TRBV28 to TRBJ2-7; 10 bases agree with TRBD2. Germline V gene data show CDR1 as MDHEN and CDR2 as SYDVKM. With V trimmed by 7 bases and J by 0 bases, 9 bases remained unmatched. The CDR3 totals 16 residues. The full variable domain, its missing parts supplied by reference TRBV28 and TRBJ2-7, is DVKVTQSSRYLVKRTGEKVFLECVQDMDHENMFWYRQDPGLGLRLIYFSYDVKMKEKGDIPEGYSVSREKKERFSLILESASTNQTSMYLCASNPGLAMSSYEQYFGPGTRLTVT.

This sequence joins TRBV15 and TRBJ2-3, with TRBD1 identical over 10 bases. Per germline, CDR1 LNHNV and CDR2 YYDKDF (reference sequence). V trimming: 8 bases; J trimming: 4 bases; junction bases outside the gene matches: 9. The CDR3 length is 15 residues. CDR3 nucleotides: TGTGCCACCTCCTCGGGACAGGGGCGGCCAGATACGCAGTATTTT. Encoded protein: CATSSGQGRPDTQYF.

This clone was picked up many times. The chain joins TRBV15 to TRBJ1-1, with D hard to call. Per germline, CDR1 LNHNV and CDR2 YYDKDF (reference sequence). Trimming removed 0 bases at V and 3 bases at J, with 11 bases between. The CDR3 contains 15 residues. CDR3 nucleotides: TGTGCCACCAGCAGAGATTCCGCGGGCTACACTGAAGCTTTCTTT. This gives the protein CATSRDSAGYTEAFF.